Listed below are T cell receptor beta chains from one sample, sequenced in a study of regulatory T cells in long-lasting Graves disease. TCRdb itself ran the multiplex PCR reads through MiXCR, one entry per CDR3 protein. This table holds a few hundred thousand distinct CDR3 sequences, approximately 12% found once. These sequences were also reported in another study, on T cells in Graves' hyperthyroidism and ophthalmopathy.

The sample in question was peripheral blood mononuclear cells (PBMCs), obtained at new diagnosis, from a patient treated with antithyroid drugs. Receptors were obtained from a woman under 30 with Graves disease. The CDR3 runs from the conserved cysteine through the conserved F or W. The order of the fields is CDR3 length, clone size, V gene, J gene, D gene, CDR3 protein, CDR3 DNA. The D gene is left open where the match is weak. Part of the rows lack a size; the others show once, few, many or a class for expanded clones.

14,many,TRBV7-2,TRBJ1-5,NA,CASSPTGWGQPQHF,TGTGCCAGCAGTCCTACCGGTTGGGGACAGCCCCAGCATTTT
13,many,TRBV6-5,TRBJ2-3,NA,CASSYSSTDTQYF,TGTGCCAGCAGTTACTCTAGCACAGATACGCAGTATTTT
17,many,TRBV11-2,TRBJ1-1,NA,CASSFYPAAGLNTEAFF,TGTGCCAGCAGTTTTTACCCTGCTGCAGGTTTGAACACTGAAGCTTTCTTT
17,many,TRBV19,TRBJ1-5,NA,CASSPTLGYRGNQPQHF,TGTGCCAGTAGTCCCACGTTGGGGTATAGAGGCAATCAGCCCCAGCATTTT
16,many,TRBV20-1,TRBJ1-3,NA,CSASQPDEYSGNTIYF,TGCAGTGCTAGCCAACCAGATGAGTACTCTGGAAACACCATATATTTT
15,NA,TRBV2,TRBJ2-2,NA,CASSNDGTNTGELFF,TGTGCCAGCAGTAATGACGGAACGAACACCGGGGAGCTGTTTTTT
14,NA,TRBV2,TRBJ2-2,NA,CASSANGGVGELFF,TGTGCCAGCAGCGCAAACGGGGGTGTCGGGGAGCTGTTTTTT
11,few,TRBV29-1,TRBJ2-1,NA,CSVGGHNEQFF,TGCAGCGTAGGGGGGCACAATGAGCAGTTCTTC
15,many,TRBV18,TRBJ2-7,NA,CASSPPSSEGYEQYF,TGTGCCAGCTCACCACCGTCGTCTGAGGGCTACGAGCAGTACTTC
14,many,TRBV7-6,TRBJ1-1,NA,CASSLANGGTEAFF,TGTGCCAGCAGCTTAGCGAACGGGGGGACTGAAGCTTTCTTT
16,many,TRBV24-1,TRBJ2-1,TRBD2,CATSDTGLAGFNEQFF,TGTGCCACCAGTGATACGGGACTAGCGGGTTTCAATGAGCAGTTCTTC
13,many,TRBV20-1,TRBJ2-1,NA,CSAREDTHNEQFF,TGCAGTGCTAGGGAAGACACCCACAATGAGCAGTTCTTC
14,many,TRBV18,TRBJ2-4,NA,CASSPPAGANIQYF,TGTGCCAGCTCACCACCAGCAGGGGCAAACATTCAGTACTTC
18,many,TRBV28,TRBJ2-7,TRBD1,CASRPRRYDPQGTYEQYF,TGTGCCAGCAGACCCCGACGATACGACCCACAGGGGACCTACGAGCAGTACTTC
19,NA,TRBV28,TRBJ2-1,TRBD2,CASSSGLAGGTSSYNEQFF,TGTGCCAGCAGTTCCGGACTAGCGGGAGGGACGAGCTCCTACAATGAGCAGTTCTTC
15,NA,TRBV4-2,TRBJ2-4,TRBD1,CASSQVGTGGDIQYF,TGTGCCAGCAGCCAAGTGGGGACAGGAGGGGACATTCAGTACTTC
16,many,TRBV12-3/TRBV12-4,TRBJ2-4,TRBD2,CASSSRAGNSDHIQYF,TGTGCCAGCAGTTCGAGAGCGGGAAATTCGGATCACATTCAGTACTTC
17,many,TRBV11-1,TRBJ2-1,TRBD1,CASSLGAGTGIYNEQFF,TGTGCCAGCAGCTTAGGAGCCGGGACAGGGATATACAATGAGCAGTTCTTC
15,many,TRBV11-2,TRBJ2-5,TRBD1,CASSLIPDRAETQYF,TGTGCCAGCAGCTTAATTCCCGACAGGGCCGAGACCCAGTACTTC
11,many,TRBV5-1,TRBJ1-1,NA,CASSLETEAFF,TGCGCCAGCAGCTTGGAGACTGAAGCTTTCTTT
14,few,TRBV7-3,TRBJ1-2,NA,CASSLSPGLGGYTF,TGTGCCAGCAGCTTAAGTCCAGGTCTTGGTGGCTACACCTTC
11,NA,TRBV29-1,TRBJ2-1,NA,CSVPEGSEQFF,TGCAGCGTCCCGGAGGGATCTGAGCAGTTCTTC
12,many,TRBV28,TRBJ2-1,NA,CASSDLPTEQFF,TGTGCCAGCAGTGACCTCCCGACGGAGCAGTTCTTC
17,many,TRBV30,TRBJ1-1,NA,CAWIPGVRGRKNTEAFF,TGTGCCTGGATCCCAGGAGTCCGGGGGAGAAAGAACACTGAAGCTTTCTTT
14,many,TRBV28,TRBJ2-7,NA,CASSSYRDTYEQYF,TGTGCCAGCAGTTCGTACCGGGACACCTACGAGCAGTACTTC
15,many,TRBV6-2/TRBV6-3,TRBJ1-1,NA,CASSYRVAGNTEAFF,TGTGCCAGCAGTTACCGGGTAGCCGGCAACACTGAAGCTTTCTTT
16,many,TRBV27,TRBJ1-1,NA,CASSFIPGQANTEAFF,TGTGCCAGCAGTTTTATTCCGGGACAAGCCAACACTGAAGCTTTCTTT
13,many,TRBV20-1,TRBJ1-1,NA,CSARDPGNTEAFF,TGCAGTGCTAGAGATCCGGGGAACACTGAAGCTTTCTTT